This TCR beta chain was found in a study of TIL therapy for anti-PD-1-resistant metastatic lung cancer. Study results and limitations: Many TIL product clones were absent from baseline tumor, suggesting clonal contraction.

Regarding time point: pre-treatment sample, taken before nivolumab and TIL therapy. Most excised metastases sampled were pleural nodules or supraclavicular lymph nodes. Enrollment ran from 2017 to early 2020. On this clone: What it recognizes is unknown.

The CDR3 runs to 15 residues. Germline trimming cut 5 bases from V and 4 bases from J; bases unmatched to any gene: 5. Looked up from germline, CDR1 is MNHEY and CDR2 is SVGEGT. This was the immunoSEQ v3 assay. Sequencing used immunoSEQ multiplex PCR; TCRdb keeps in-frame clones, though not all of them. The sample shows some 90,000 clones, 50% to 70% of them seen only once. This receptor was identified in a person aged 25-85 years with non-small cell lung cancer. The chain recombines TRBV6-2 or TRBV6-3 with TRBJ2-1; 10 bases map to TRBD1. The sequences come from tumor tissue, collected at baseline. The CDR3 nucleotides are TGTGCCAGCAGTCCCTGGGACAGGGGATACAATGAGCAGTTCTTC. Translation: CASSPWDRGYNEQFF.